The 32 T cell receptor beta chains presented below share a single source sample, sequenced in a study of OX40 agonist ivuxolimab in advanced cancers. Only in-frame clones appear in the TCRdb table, and some are missing; sequencing was by immunoSEQ multiplex PCR. The top ten hold roughly 4.9% of the sample, which has some 50,000 clones, around nine tenths seen once. This specimen consisted of CD4+ or CD8+ T cells sorted from blood, obtained in a trial of the OX40 agonist ivuxolimab. These receptors all come from an adult with an advanced solid tumor such as melanoma, head and neck, liver or kidney cancer.

The chain is built from TRBV28 and TRBJ1-2, with 11 bases fitting TRBD1. This CDR3 has 17 amino acids. Per the germline V gene, CDR1 is MDHEN and CDR2 is SYDVKM. Germline trimming cut 5 bases from V and 3 bases from J; bases unmatched to any gene: 11. The CDR3 protein is CASSQDRTGGEDYGYTF. The CDR3 region has the DNA TGTGCCAGCAGTCAAGATAGGACAGGGGGCGAGGACTATGGCTACACCTTC.

The CDR3 nucleotides are TGTGCCAGCAGCCGGCCGGGGGCCTACGAGCAGTACTTC. Residues: CASSRPGAYEQYF. The V call is TRBV28, the J call TRBJ2-7; D might be TRBD2 (6 bases). Germline V gene sequence: CDR1 MDHEN, CDR2 SYDVKM. There are 13 residues in the CDR3. V was trimmed by 6 bases and J by 2 bases, leaving 11 bases between them.

The genes are TRBV9 and TRBJ2-3, with 10 bases lining up with TRBD2. The CDR3 runs to 14 residues. Trimming cost V 3 bases and J 8 bases; bases outside gene matches: 6. Germline CDR1 is SGDLS and CDR2 is YYNGEE. Written as DNA, the CDR3 is TGTGCCAGCAGCGCGAGCGGGGGGGCCGGTACGCAGTATTTT. Encoded protein: CASSASGGAGTQYF.

The rearrangement uses TRBV7-6 and TRBJ1-1; TRBD1 is a possible D gene (5 bases). The CDR3 covers 16 residues. V was clipped by 0 bases and J by 4 bases, with 15 bases between them. The germline V gene encodes CDR1 SGHVS and CDR2 FNYEAQ. The CDR3 nucleotides read TGTGCCAGCAGCTTAGCGTCCTCGGGGGTTCCCACTGAAGCTTTCTTT. This sequence encodes CASSLASSGVPTEAFF.

The rearrangement uses TRBV27 and TRBJ2-3; maybe TRBD2 (5 bases). Germline CDR1 is MNHEY and CDR2 is SMNVEV (reference sequence). There are 16 residues in the CDR3. V was pared by 6 bases and J by 1 base, with 17 bases between. CDR3 nucleotide sequence: TGTGCCAGCAGCACCCTCGGGGTCGGCGGCACAGATACGCAGTATTTT. This translates into CASSTLGVGGTDTQYF.

The chain combines TRBV7-9 with TRBJ1-1, with a weak D call TRBD1 (5 bases). Germline CDR1 SEHNR, CDR2 FQNEAQ (reference sequence). The CDR3 is 13 residues long. V gave up 1 base and J gave up 6 bases, with 9 bases separating them. CDR3 residues: CASSLGGGAEAFF. The DNA for the CDR3 is TGTGCCAGCAGCTTAGGCGGAGGGGCTGAAGCTTTCTTT. Variable domain in full (rest from reference TRBV7-9 and TRBJ1-1): DTGVSQNPRHKITKRGQNVTFRCDPISEHNRLYWYRQTLGQGPEFLTYFQNEAQLEKSRLLSDRFSAERPKGSFSTLEIQRTEQGDSAMYLCASSLGGGAEAFFGQGTRLTVV.

The CDR3 spells CASSFISVQGHNEQFF. CDR3 DNA: TGTGCCAGCAGTTTCATTTCGGTACAGGGTCACAATGAGCAGTTCTTC. The chain carries TRBV28 and TRBJ2-1; possible D gene TRBD1, 6 bases. This CDR3 spans 16 amino acids. With 3 bases removed from V and 5 bases from J, the gap between germline ends came to 17 bases. The germline V gene encodes CDR1 MDHEN and CDR2 SYDVKM.

In its sample, this clone was seen once. This sequence joins TRBV28 and TRBJ2-7, with D unclear. Trimming left V 5 bases short and J 0 bases short, with 17 bases between. Germline V gene data show CDR1 as MDHEN and CDR2 as SYDVKM. The CDR3 is made up of 16 amino acids. CDR3 sequence reads: CASSRLYIQSSYEQYF. Written as DNA, the CDR3 is TGTGCCAGCAGTCGCCTCTATATTCAGAGCTCCTACGAGCAGTACTTC. Full variable domain (rest looked up from reference TRBV28 and TRBJ2-7): DVKVTQSSRYLVKRTGEKVFLECVQDMDHENMFWYRQDPGLGLRLIYFSYDVKMKEKGDIPEGYSVSREKKERFSLILESASTNQTSMYLCASSRLYIQSSYEQYFGPGTRLTVT.

This clone was seen more than once but under ten times. CDR3 DNA: TGTGCCAGCAGCTACTTAGGACAGCAGGGTGAAGCTTTCTTT. Its translation: CASSYLGQQGEAFF. The rearrangement uses TRBV9 and TRBJ1-1; tentative D call: TRBD1 (6 bases). This CDR3 has 14 residues. Germline-derived CDR1 and CDR2 are SGDLS and YYNGEE. V was pared by 4 bases and J by 7 bases, with 17 bases between.

The V gene is TRBV9, the J gene TRBJ2-2; 16 bases line up with TRBD2. The CDR3 loop spans 19 amino acids. With 3 bases clipped from V and 3 bases from J, the junction kept 8 bases outside the gene matches. Germline CDR1 SGDLS, CDR2 YYNGEE. The CDR3: CASSDGTSGRVFDTGELFF. In DNA, the CDR3 is TGTGCCAGCAGCGATGGGACTAGCGGGAGGGTATTCGACACCGGGGAGCTGTTTTTT. Full variable domain (remainder filled in from reference TRBV9 and TRBJ2-2): DSGVTQTPKHLITATGQRVTLRCSPRSGDLSVYWYQQSLDQGLQFLIQYYNGEERAKGNILERFSAQQFPDLHSELNLSSLELGDSALYFCASSDGTSGRVFDTGELFFGEGSRLTVL.

The chain carries TRBV28 and TRBJ1-3; 7 bases agree with TRBD1. The CDR3 extends over 14 amino acids. Trimming cost V 6 bases and J 0 bases; bases outside gene matches: 2. Germline loops: CDR1 MDHEN, CDR2 SYDVKM. The CDR3 bases are TGTGCCAGCAGAGGGACAGTCTCTGGAAACACCATATATTTT. Translated, it gives CASRGTVSGNTIYF.

The chain joins TRBV6-5 to TRBJ2-3; unclear D gene. The V end lost 4 bases, the J end lost 2 bases, and 16 bases lay between the germline ends. The CDR3 is 16 amino acids. From germline, CDR1 is MNHEY and CDR2 SVGAGI. The CDR3, as DNA: TGTGCCAGCAGTTCTCAGAGCTGGCAACCCACAGATACGCAGTATTTT. Its translation is CASSSQSWQPTDTQYF.

V is TRBV6-5 and J is TRBJ2-5; TRBD2 matches at 13 bases. The CDR3 spans 15 residues. Per germline, CDR1 MNHEY and CDR2 SVGAGI. Unmatched junction bases numbered 2, after V lost 2 bases and J lost 5 bases. In nucleotides, the CDR3 is TGTGCCAGCAGTTACGGGACTAGCGGGACGGAGACCCAGTACTTC. Translating it yields CASSYGTSGTETQYF.

This clone appeared a few times. This chain joins TRBV4-1 and TRBJ1-5, with TRBD1 as a possible D gene (5 bases). Between the trimmed V and J ends, which lost 2 bases and 0 bases, there was a span of 8 bases. The CDR3 spans 15 residues. CDR1 and CDR2 from the germline V gene are MGHRA and YSYEKL. CDR3 protein: CASSQRGNSNQPQHF. CDR3 nucleotide sequence: TGCGCCAGCAGCCAACGGGGCAATAGCAATCAGCCCCAGCATTTT.

This clone turned up a few times. The genes are TRBV27 and TRBJ1-1; the match to TRBD1 covers 9 bases. The V gene's germline CDR1 is MNHEY and CDR2 SMNVEV (reference sequence). The V and J ends lost 6 bases and 1 base, in that order; junction bases with no gene match: 0. The CDR3 runs 13 residues. The DNA for the CDR3 is TGTGCCAGCAGGGGACAGGGGAACACTGAAGCTTTCTTT. Its translation is CASRGQGNTEAFF.

The rearrangement links TRBV27 to TRBJ2-7; D is uncertain. The V and J ends lost 5 bases and 3 bases respectively, with 17 bases between them. CDR1 MNHEY and CDR2 SMNVEV come from the germline V gene (reference sequence). This CDR3 contains 15 residues. The CDR3 sequence: CASSPFRVHRYEQYF. The CDR3, as DNA: TGTGCCAGCAGTCCCTTCCGAGTGCACCGCTACGAGCAGTACTTC.

The chain carries TRBV2 and TRBJ1-1; maybe TRBD1 (6 bases). This CDR3 is 12 amino acids long. V was clipped by 10 bases and J by 5 bases, with 14 bases between them. CDR1 and CDR2 from the germline V gene are SNHLY and FYNNEI. The CDR3 bases are TGTGCCACCCAAACAGGGAGTACTGAAGCTTTCTTT. This encodes CATQTGSTEAFF. Full variable domain (missing parts from reference TRBV2 and TRBJ1-1): EPEVTQTPSHQVTQMGQEVILRCVPISNHLYFYWYRQILGQKVEFLVSFYNNEISEKSEIFDDQFSVERPDGSNFTLKIRSTKLEDSAMYFCATQTGSTEAFFGQGTRLTVV.

The rearrangement uses TRBV4-1 and TRBJ1-2; 9 bases are shared with TRBD1. V trimming: 4 bases; J trimming: 4 bases; junction bases outside the gene matches: 4. The CDR3 totals 14 residues. Germline CDR1 and CDR2: MGHRA and YSYEKL. This CDR3 is CASSPTGGGYGYTF. The CDR3, as DNA: TGCGCCAGCAGCCCGACAGGGGGTGGCTATGGCTACACCTTC.

The rearrangement uses TRBV10-3 and TRBJ1-1; no definite D call. This CDR3 is built from 12 residues. Per the germline V gene, CDR1 is ENHRY and CDR2 is SYGVKD. The V end lost 3 bases, the J end lost 11 bases, and 13 bases lay between the germline ends. In DNA, the CDR3 is TGTGCCATCAGTGAAACCCGGTTGAGCGCTTTCTTT. It yields the protein CAISETRLSAFF.

The genes are TRBV5-1 and TRBJ2-7; D may be TRBD2 (7 bases). Trimming shortened V by 0 bases and J by 3 bases, and 13 bases separated the two germline ends. The CDR3 extends over 15 amino acids. Looked up from germline, CDR1 is SGHRS and CDR2 is YFSETQ. As DNA, the CDR3 is TGCGCCAGCAGCTTGGGTGGGGGGGCCTACTACGAGCAGTACTTC. Amino acids: CASSLGGGAYYEQYF.

The chain recombines TRBV18 with TRBJ1-4, with 7 bases aligning to TRBD1. The V and J ends lost 3 bases and 6 bases, in that order; junction bases with no gene match: 4. There are 14 residues in the CDR3. Germline loops: CDR1 KGHSH, CDR2 LQKENI. The CDR3 spells CASSPPTGDEKLFF. The CDR3 DNA reads as TGTGCCAGCTCACCGCCAACAGGGGATGAAAAACTGTTTTTT.

This chain uses TRBV28 with TRBJ2-7; a possible D gene is TRBD2 (5 bases). Trimming stripped 4 bases from V and 2 bases from J, with 12 bases between. Germline CDR1 reads MDHEN; CDR2 reads SYDVKM. The CDR3 contains 14 residues. The DNA of the CDR3 is TGTGCCAGCAGTTACCTCGCGGAGGCCTACGAGCAGTACTTC. Residues: CASSYLAEAYEQYF.

CDR3 amino acids: CASSLWQGAEQYV. The CDR3 region has the DNA TGTGCCAGCAGTTTGTGGCAGGGGGCCGAGCAGTACGTC. V usage is TRBV28 and J usage is TRBJ2-7; TRBD1 matches at 8 bases. Trimming took 3 bases from V and 6 from J; bases not matched to a gene: 4. The germline V gene has CDR1 MDHEN and CDR2 SYDVKM. This CDR3 contains 13 residues.

V is TRBV7-9 and J is TRBJ1-2, with TRBD1 identical over 8 bases. This CDR3 has 12 residues. V shed 5 bases and J 8 bases; nucleotides not matched to a gene: 4. CDR1 is SEHNR and CDR2 is FQNEAQ in the germline V gene (reference sequence). The CDR3 nucleotides read TGTGCCAGCAGCCCGGGACAGGCCGGCTACACCTTC. It is translated as CASSPGQAGYTF.

This rearrangement joins TRBV7-6 to TRBJ2-3, with a tentative D call TRBD2 (6 bases). This CDR3 comprises 17 residues. The germline V gene has CDR1 SGHVS and CDR2 FNYEAQ. V dropped 5 bases and J dropped 0 bases, with 18 bases sitting between them. The CDR3 DNA is TGTGCCAGCAGCCCAGATACTAGCTCTGCTAGCACAGATACGCAGTATTTT. As protein: CASSPDTSSASTDTQYF. The complete variable domain, with remaining parts taken from reference TRBV7-6 and TRBJ2-3, reads GAGVSQSPRYKVTKRGQDVALRCDPISGHVSLYWYRQALGQGPEFLTYFNYEAQQDKSGLPNDRFSAERPEGSISTLTIQRTEQRDSAMYRCASSPDTSSASTDTQYFGPGTRLTVL.

The chain couples TRBV7-6 to TRBJ2-3, with D perhaps TRBD2 (6 bases). CDR1 is SGHVS and CDR2 is FNYEAQ in the germline V gene. The CDR3 spans 14 residues. Trimming cost V 6 bases and J 6 bases, with 16 bases left between them. The CDR3 coding sequence is TGTGCCAGCAGTCCGCGGGGTTCGTTGGATACGCAGTATTTT. It translates to CASSPRGSLDTQYF.

V is TRBV5-6 and J is TRBJ2-7, with 7 bases lining up with TRBD1. J gave up 3 bases and V 4 bases, and 4 bases lay outside the gene matches. The CDR3 contains 13 residues. The germline V gene encodes CDR1 SGHDT and CDR2 YYEEEE. The CDR3 region is CASSTGQDYEQYF. The CDR3 DNA reads TGTGCCAGCAGCACAGGACAGGACTACGAGCAGTACTTC.

The DNA for the CDR3 is TGTGCCAGCAGTTTTTTAGCGGGAGGGCTCGAGCAGTACTTC. Translated: CASSFLAGGLEQYF. The V gene is TRBV27, the J gene TRBJ2-7; 11 nucleotides align to TRBD2. V dropped 3 bases and J dropped 6; count of bases not matched to a gene: 4. Germline-derived CDR1 and CDR2 are MNHEY and SMNVEV (reference sequence). There are 14 residues in the CDR3.

The rearrangement joins TRBV4-2 to TRBJ2-5; tentative D call: TRBD2 (5 bases). Germline CDR1 and CDR2: LGHNA and YNFKEQ. The V end lost 0 bases, the J end lost 5 bases, and 13 bases lay between the germline ends. The length of the CDR3 is 15 residues. CDR3 amino acids: CASSQDWPSLETQYF. The CDR3 region has the DNA TGTGCCAGCAGCCAAGATTGGCCTAGCCTCGAGACCCAGTACTTC.

CDR3 residues: CASRGTGVDYGYTF. In nucleotides, the CDR3 is TGTGCCAGCAGGGGGACAGGGGTGGACTATGGCTACACCTTC. This chain links TRBV5-6 with TRBJ1-2; the match to TRBD1 covers 10 bases. The trim removed 5 bases at V and 3 bases at J, leaving 4 bases unmatched. This CDR3 has 14 residues. Germline V lookup: CDR1 SGHDT, CDR2 YYEEEE.

J is TRBJ1-1 and V is TRBV27; D is ambiguous. V gave up 6 bases and J gave up 3 bases, with 17 bases separating them. Germline V gene sequence: CDR1 MNHEY, CDR2 SMNVEV (reference sequence). This CDR3 has 15 amino acids. The CDR3 reads CASSSGGGLHTEAFF. DNA for the CDR3: TGTGCCAGCAGCTCGGGAGGAGGTCTGCACACTGAAGCTTTCTTT.

The CDR3 region has the DNA TGCGCCAGCAGCCAATGGAGGGGCAATCAGCCCCAGCATTTT. This sequence encodes CASSQWRGNQPQHF. The chain carries TRBV4-1 and TRBJ1-5; D gene unclear. In germline, CDR1 is MGHRA, CDR2 YSYEKL. The CDR3 totals 14 residues. V shed 2 bases and J shed 2 bases, with 7 bases lying between them.